This TCR beta chain originates from a study of cytomegalovirus exposure and HLA in healthy donors. General study points: There were a few CMV-associated chains whose specificity for CMV antigens was confirmed in vitro.

The CDR3 spans 19 residues. The V and J ends lost 0 bases and 4 bases, in that order; junction bases with no gene match: 12. Repertoires were generated with immunoSEQ multiplex PCR, while TCRdb's copy carries only in-frame clones and drops some. Here the sample spans about 150,000 clones, roughly 93% being singletons. As for this clone: Its matching antigen is unknown.

The chain joins TRBV23-1 to TRBJ2-1, with 10 bases lining up with TRBD2. TRBV23-1 is placed among ORFs of uncertain function. The TCR sequence derives from a man aged 18 to 29 in good health and CMV-seropositive. The sample comprised PBMCs. The CDR3 region is CASSQSGASGSGFYNEQFF. The DNA of the CDR3 is TGCGCCAGCAGTCAATCGGGTGCTAGCGGGAGTGGGTTTTACAATGAGCAGTTCTTC.